The 15 T cell receptor beta chains below were found in one sample sequenced in a study of identical twins. Using its own MiXCR run on the 5' RACE reads, TCRdb lists one record per CDR3 protein. The profile shows fewer than 250,000 distinct CDR3 sequences, less than 8% of them singletons. The same data also contributed to another study, on yellow fever vaccine responses in identical twins.

Sequenced sample: memory (CD45RO+) T cells sorted from blood. The receptor source for this set is a woman aged 18 to 35 in good health.

This clonotype was detected ten times or more. The gene calls are TRBV20-1 and TRBJ2-1, with a weak D call TRBD2 (5 bases). Germline-derived CDR1 and CDR2 are DFQATT and SNEGSKA (reference sequence). Trimming took off 5 bases at V and 3 bases at J, with 20 bases between the two ends. The CDR3 spans 16 residues. CDR3 sequence reads: CSAPPEVTINYNEQFF. The CDR3 coding sequence is TGCAGTGCTCCCCCCGAAGTGACTATTAACTACAATGAGCAGTTCTTC.

The chain combines TRBV28 with TRBJ2-1; a possible D gene is TRBD1 (5 bases). This CDR3 spans 14 amino acids. Trimming removed 5 bases from V and 12 bases from J, with 20 bases in between. The germline V gene has CDR1 MDHEN and CDR2 SYDVKM. CDR3 loop: CASSADTGAIGQFF. In DNA form, the CDR3 reads TGTGCCAGCAGTGCCGACACTGGGGCGATAGGGCAGTTCTTC.

This clonotype was observed a few times. The CDR3 nucleotides read TGTGCCAGCTCACCACCGAAGAAAGGGTCGAAGAACACTGAAGCTTTCTTT. Its protein product is CASSPPKKGSKNTEAFF. The rearrangement uses TRBV18 and TRBJ1-1, with D uncertain. The CDR3 totals 17 residues. Germline CDR1 KGHSH, CDR2 LQKENI. Trimming took off 0 bases at V and 1 base at J, with 15 bases between the two ends.

The gene calls are TRBV6-5 and TRBJ1-1, with D perhaps matching TRBD1 (6 bases). V lost 2 bases and J 4 bases, leaving 17 bases between the germline ends. Germline V gene sequence: CDR1 MNHEY, CDR2 SVGAGI. The CDR3 covers 16 residues. The CDR3 loop is CASSYKGVGGATEAFF. The CDR3 DNA reads TGTGCCAGCAGTTACAAGGGAGTCGGGGGGGCCACTGAAGCTTTCTTT.

This clonotype was recorded at least ten times. The chain couples TRBV12-3 or TRBV12-4 to TRBJ1-4, with a possible D match to TRBD1 (5 bases). CDR3 length equals 14 residues. V dropped 6 bases and J dropped 6 bases, with 14 bases sitting between them. CDR3 region: CASSSGLSDEKLFF. Here the CDR3 DNA reads TGTGCCAGCAGCTCGGGACTTTCGGATGAAAAACTGTTTTTT.

This clonotype was counted ten times or more. The V call is TRBV11-2, the J call TRBJ2-5; a possible D gene is TRBD1 (6 bases). V was cut by 5 bases and J by 5 bases, with 15 bases left in between. Germline values: CDR1 SGHAT, CDR2 FQNNGV. The length of the CDR3 is 14 residues. CDR3 amino acids: CASSGIQGGETQYF. In DNA form, the CDR3 reads TGTGCCAGCAGCGGAATACAGGGTGGGGAGACCCAGTACTTC.

In this sample, this clonotype turned up a few times. The chain links TRBV7-3 to TRBJ2-5; D ambiguous. The V and J ends lost 3 bases and 2 bases respectively, with 19 bases between them. The CDR3 spans 17 residues. Germline loops: CDR1 SGHTA, CDR2 FQGTGA. This CDR3 is CASSLSGGGEPQETQYF. The DNA for the CDR3 is TGTGCCAGCAGCTTGTCAGGTGGTGGTGAGCCTCAAGAGACCCAGTACTTC.

This rearrangement joins TRBV4-1 to TRBJ2-7, with TRBD1 as a possible D gene (6 bases). Germline V gene data show CDR1 as MGHRA and CDR2 as YSYEKL. Trimming took 2 bases from V and 8 from J, leaving 16 bases between them. This CDR3 has 14 amino acids. The CDR3 nucleotides read TGCGCCAGCAGCCAACCGGTGAAGGGGGTAAAGCAGTACTTC. Its translation: CASSQPVKGVKQYF.

A few counts support this clonotype. This rearrangement joins TRBV11-2 to TRBJ2-5; 11 bases map to TRBD1. Trimming removed 5 bases from V and 7 bases from J; junction bases left unmatched: 3. The CDR3 length is 13 residues. Germline V CDR1 and CDR2: SGHAT, FQNNGV. CDR3 sequence: CASSLGQGGTQYF. CDR3 coding DNA: TGTGCCAGCAGCCTGGGACAGGGGGGGACCCAGTACTTC.

This clonotype was counted ten times or more. CDR3 protein: CASSLRRSGGAADTQYF. The CDR3 DNA reads as TGTGCCAGCAGCCTCCGCCGTAGCGGGGGGGCCGCAGATACGCAGTATTTT. The chain is built from TRBV3-1 and TRBJ2-3; 11 positions agree with TRBD2. This CDR3 spans 17 amino acids. V shed 4 bases, J shed 4 bases, and the junction held 10 bases outside the gene matches. CDR1 is LGHDT and CDR2 is YNNKEL in the germline V gene (reference sequence).

This clonotype has ten or more counts. This rearrangement joins TRBV7-2 to TRBJ2-3; 12 bases match TRBD2. The CDR3 totals 16 residues. J lost 2 bases, V lost 4 bases, and 4 bases had no gene match. Per germline, CDR1 SGHTA and CDR2 FQGNSA. This CDR3 reads CASSSGLAGYTDTQYF. In DNA form, the CDR3 reads TGTGCCAGCAGCTCTGGACTAGCGGGATACACAGATACGCAGTATTTT.

This chain links TRBV12-3 or TRBV12-4 with TRBJ2-7, with D possibly matching TRBD1 (6 bases). V was clipped by 2 bases and J by 7 bases, with 15 bases between them. This CDR3 contains 14 residues. Written as DNA, the CDR3 is TGTGCCAGCAGTTTAAAGTCAGGGGTGTTGGAGCAGTACTTC. It yields the protein CASSLKSGVLEQYF.

The chain joins TRBV6-1 to TRBJ2-7; 9 bases line up with TRBD2. V dropped 1 base and J dropped 3; count of bases not matched to a gene: 4. Germline V lookup: CDR1 MNHNS, CDR2 SASEGT. This CDR3 contains 15 residues. The CDR3 DNA sequence: TGTGCCAGCAGTGAAGGGCTAGCGGGGCACTACGAGCAGTACTTC. This encodes CASSEGLAGHYEQYF.

With respect to this clonotype: This may come from a read error, since a much larger clone is one base off. V is TRBV27 and J is TRBJ2-7, with 7 bases matching TRBD1. Germline CDR1 MNHEY, CDR2 SMNVEV (reference sequence). This CDR3 has 14 amino acids. CDR3 DNA sequence: TGTCCCAGCAGTTTTACGGGACAGAGGGGCGAGCAGTACTTC. Translated, it gives CPSSFTGQRGEQYF.

This clonotype was observed a few times. The chain employs TRBV20-1 and TRBJ2-5; D tentatively fits TRBD1 or TRBD2 (7 bases each). CDR3 length: 16 residues. In germline, CDR1 is DFQATT, CDR2 SNEGSKA (reference sequence). The germline V and J ends were trimmed by 5 bases and 7 bases, with 26 bases remaining between them. The CDR3 sequence: CSAQSLTGEGFGTQYF. The CDR3 DNA reads TGCAGTGCTCAGAGCCTTACAGGGGAGGGTTTTGGGACCCAGTACTTC.